This TCR beta chain was obtained from a study of T cell changes during pregnancy in multiple sclerosis. This CDR3 has 14 amino acids. V was cut by 2 bases and J by 6 bases, with 13 bases left in between. Germline V CDR1 and CDR2: SGHRS, YFSETQ. Data came from immunoSEQ multiplex PCR; TCRdb stores just in-frame clones and leaves some out. The repertoire holds 65,000 to 85,000 clones, nearly 95% seen once, with 0.29% in the top ten. This rearrangement joins TRBV5-1 to TRBJ2-3; the D gene is possibly TRBD1 (7 bases). The sequence was collected from a female donor with multiple sclerosis, enrolled in a pregnancy study. Here the sequenced sample was CD4+ T cells from peripheral blood mononuclear cells, taken after pregnancy. The CDR3 nucleotides are TGCGCCAGCAGCTTCCAGGGGGGACCGGATACGCAGTATTTT. Amino acids: CASSFQGGPDTQYF.